The source of this T cell receptor (beta chain) is a study of vaccination effects on CD4 cells after COVID-19. Regarding the study as a whole: Sampling in the study covered few convalescent patients and included no early post-infection timepoints. In the late period after vaccination, infection- and vaccine-induced clones contracted markedly.

This clone showed up just once. Its antigen is undetermined. Libraries were prepared by immunoSEQ multiplex PCR; TCRdb keeps only in-frame clonotypes and omits some of them. The sample carries more than 40,000 clones, about 74% recorded once. Looked up from germline, CDR1 is MDHEN and CDR2 is SYDVKM. J gave up 5 bases and V 11 bases, and 6 bases lay outside the gene matches. The CDR3 runs to 14 residues. ViraFEST expansion of antigen-specific CD4+ T cells with viral peptide pools preceded sequencing. Isolating CD4+ T cells followed approximately 9 days of culture. Subjects were given two BNT162b2 or mRNA-1273 vaccine doses. A half-volume exchange with IL-2 medium occurred on days 3 and 7.

The sequence derives from a human donor who received a COVID-19 vaccine. Source: CD4+ T cells from PBMCs cultured with HCoV-OC43 spike peptides, taken after COVID-19 vaccination. Subset of the sample: HCoV-OC43 spike overlapping peptide pool stimulation. This chain joins TRBV28 and TRBJ2-2, with 12 bases matching TRBD2. The CDR3 here is CAGRTSGTTGELFF. Written as DNA, the CDR3 is TGTGCCGGACGGACTAGCGGGACAACCGGGGAGCTGTTTTTT.